These 14 T cell receptor beta chains share one sample of origin, sequenced in a study of OX40 agonist ivuxolimab in advanced cancers. TCRdb keeps only in-frame clones here, not all; method: immunoSEQ multiplex PCR. This table holds around 76,000 clones, about 82% found once. Material: CD4+ or CD8+ T cells sorted from blood, obtained in a trial of the OX40 agonist ivuxolimab. The receptor source for this set is an adult with an advanced solid tumor such as melanoma, head and neck, liver or kidney cancer.

This chain connects TRBV19 to TRBJ1-1; the match to TRBD1 covers 9 bases. CDR1 and CDR2 (germline): LNHDA, SQIVND (reference sequence). The CDR3 sequence is 13 residues long. V dropped 10 bases and J dropped 1; count of bases not matched to a gene: 4. The CDR3 loop is CATSDRGNTEAFF. DNA for the CDR3: TGTGCCACCTCGGACAGGGGGAACACTGAAGCTTTCTTT.

The V gene is TRBV7-2, the J gene TRBJ2-3; either TRBD1 or TRBD2 may supply D (7 bases each). Trimming stripped 5 bases from V and 5 bases from J, with 17 bases between. The CDR3 sequence is 15 residues long. Germline V lookup: CDR1 SGHTA, CDR2 FQGNSA. This CDR3 reads CASSPQGGVGDTQYF. The CDR3 bases are TGTGCCAGCAGCCCCCAGGGGGGGGTGGGAGATACGCAGTATTTT.

The chain carries TRBV7-2 and TRBJ2-7; a weak D match, TRBD1 (6 bases). This CDR3 comprises 15 residues. Looked up from germline, CDR1 is SGHTA and CDR2 is FQGNSA. The V gene lost 1 base and the J gene lost 3 bases, with 13 bases spanning the gap. CDR3 bases: TGTGCCAGCAGCTTAGATAACAGGGTGAACTACGAGCAGTACTTC. It translates to CASSLDNRVNYEQYF.

The chain couples TRBV5-1 to TRBJ2-1; 12 nucleotides agree with TRBD1. This CDR3 contains 15 residues. Germline assignment: CDR1 SGHRS and CDR2 YFSETQ. Germline trimming cut 4 bases from V and 9 bases from J; bases unmatched to any gene: 8. The CDR3 region is CASSLRDRGQGEQFF. Written as DNA, the CDR3 is TGCGCCAGCAGCCTCCGGGACAGGGGGCAAGGTGAGCAGTTCTTC.

This clone was seen more than once but under ten times. The V gene is TRBV30, the J gene TRBJ1-1; weak D call: TRBD1 (5 bases). The germline V gene encodes CDR1 GTSNPN and CDR2 SVGIG (reference sequence). There are 12 residues in the CDR3. V lost 5 bases, J lost 3 bases, and 10 bases lay in between. In DNA, the CDR3 is TGTGCCTGGTGGCAGGGTTACACTGAAGCTTTCTTT. It encodes CAWWQGYTEAFF. Supplemented by reference TRBV30 and TRBJ1-1, the full variable domain reads SQTIHQWPATLVQPVGSPLSLECTVEGTSNPNLYWYRQAAGRGLQLLFYSVGIGQISSEVPQNLSASRPQDRQFILSSKKLLLSDSGFYLCAWWQGYTEAFFGQGTRLTVV.

The chain employs TRBV4-3 and TRBJ1-2; D perhaps matches TRBD1 (6 bases). Between the trimmed V and J ends, which lost 0 bases and 8 bases, there was a span of 16 bases. CDR1 LGHNA and CDR2 YSLEER come from the germline V gene. The CDR3 is 15 residues long. The CDR3 sequence is CASSQEGGARQGYTF. The DNA of the CDR3 is TGCGCCAGCAGCCAAGAGGGGGGGGCCAGGCAAGGCTACACCTTC.

The chain joins TRBV2 to TRBJ1-6; 7 nucleotides match TRBD1. Germline CDR1 SNHLY, CDR2 FYNNEI. The CDR3 spans 14 residues. Trimming removed 8 bases from V and 9 bases from J; junction bases left unmatched: 10. This CDR3 reads CASGAGGRVSPLHF. CDR3 sequence (DNA): TGTGCCAGCGGGGCAGGGGGAAGGGTTTCACCCCTCCACTTT.

The genes are TRBV4-2 and TRBJ2-1, with TRBD2 matching 13 bases. Unmatched junction bases numbered 6, after V lost 4 bases and J lost 6 bases. Per germline, CDR1 LGHNA and CDR2 YNFKEQ. The CDR3 has 16 amino acids. The CDR3 reads CASSPTSGGASNEQFF. The CDR3 region has the DNA TGTGCCAGCAGCCCTACTAGCGGGGGGGCCTCCAATGAGCAGTTCTTC.

This rearrangement joins TRBV29-1 to TRBJ1-1, with 12 bases aligning to TRBD1. Germline lookup yields CDR1 SQVTM and CDR2 ANQGSEA. The CDR3 contains 17 residues. Trimming cost V 6 bases and J 0 bases; bases outside gene matches: 11. The CDR3 sequence: CSVYPPGQGALNTEAFF. Written as DNA, the CDR3 is TGCAGCGTCTACCCCCCGGGACAGGGGGCCTTGAACACTGAAGCTTTCTTT.

This clone occurred a few times. The V gene is TRBV6-5, the J gene TRBJ1-2, with D perhaps matching TRBD1 (5 bases). The CDR3 runs to 11 residues. Per the germline V gene, CDR1 is MNHEY and CDR2 is SVGAGI. V was cut by 6 bases and J by 4 bases, with 6 bases left in between. CDR3 amino acids: CASRTGYGYTF. CDR3 coding DNA: TGTGCCAGCAGAACAGGCTATGGCTACACCTTC.

V and J are TRBV5-5 and TRBJ1-4; maybe TRBD1 (5 bases). V lost 6 bases and J lost 3, with 18 bases in between. This CDR3 is 16 amino acids long. Germline V gene data show CDR1 as SGHKS and CDR2 as YYEKEE (reference sequence). As DNA, the CDR3 is TGTGCCAGCACCCACGGAGGGGCAGGAGCTAATGAAAAACTGTTTTTT. As protein: CASTHGGAGANEKLFF.

The V call is TRBV5-1, the J call TRBJ2-7; D might be TRBD1 (6 bases). V gave up 3 bases and J gave up 2 bases, with 12 bases separating them. The CDR3 contains 14 residues. Germline lookup yields CDR1 SGHRS and CDR2 YFSETQ. The CDR3 loop reads CASSYQQGTYEQYF. The CDR3 nucleotides read TGCGCCAGCAGCTACCAACAGGGTACCTACGAGCAGTACTTC.

This clone showed up just a few times. CDR3 coding DNA: TGTGCCAGCAGCTCCACGACAGCAGCTAACTATGGCTACACCTTC. Protein product: CASSSTTAANYGYTF. The chain links TRBV5-4 to TRBJ1-2; the D gene is possibly TRBD1 (5 bases). Germline V gene sequence: CDR1 SGHNT, CDR2 YYREEE (reference sequence). The CDR3 covers 15 residues. The V gene lost 3 bases and the J gene lost 0 bases, with 12 bases spanning the gap.

The table lists this clone with a few counts. The chain uses TRBV2 and TRBJ1-1, with D possibly TRBD1 on 6 matching bases. The CDR3 length is 13 residues. The V end was cut by 8 bases, the J end by 1 base, with 11 bases between. Germline CDR1 reads SNHLY; CDR2 reads FYNNEI. CDR3 bases: TGTGCCAGCTGCGGACAGCCGAACACTGAAGCTTTCTTT. Amino acids: CASCGQPNTEAFF.